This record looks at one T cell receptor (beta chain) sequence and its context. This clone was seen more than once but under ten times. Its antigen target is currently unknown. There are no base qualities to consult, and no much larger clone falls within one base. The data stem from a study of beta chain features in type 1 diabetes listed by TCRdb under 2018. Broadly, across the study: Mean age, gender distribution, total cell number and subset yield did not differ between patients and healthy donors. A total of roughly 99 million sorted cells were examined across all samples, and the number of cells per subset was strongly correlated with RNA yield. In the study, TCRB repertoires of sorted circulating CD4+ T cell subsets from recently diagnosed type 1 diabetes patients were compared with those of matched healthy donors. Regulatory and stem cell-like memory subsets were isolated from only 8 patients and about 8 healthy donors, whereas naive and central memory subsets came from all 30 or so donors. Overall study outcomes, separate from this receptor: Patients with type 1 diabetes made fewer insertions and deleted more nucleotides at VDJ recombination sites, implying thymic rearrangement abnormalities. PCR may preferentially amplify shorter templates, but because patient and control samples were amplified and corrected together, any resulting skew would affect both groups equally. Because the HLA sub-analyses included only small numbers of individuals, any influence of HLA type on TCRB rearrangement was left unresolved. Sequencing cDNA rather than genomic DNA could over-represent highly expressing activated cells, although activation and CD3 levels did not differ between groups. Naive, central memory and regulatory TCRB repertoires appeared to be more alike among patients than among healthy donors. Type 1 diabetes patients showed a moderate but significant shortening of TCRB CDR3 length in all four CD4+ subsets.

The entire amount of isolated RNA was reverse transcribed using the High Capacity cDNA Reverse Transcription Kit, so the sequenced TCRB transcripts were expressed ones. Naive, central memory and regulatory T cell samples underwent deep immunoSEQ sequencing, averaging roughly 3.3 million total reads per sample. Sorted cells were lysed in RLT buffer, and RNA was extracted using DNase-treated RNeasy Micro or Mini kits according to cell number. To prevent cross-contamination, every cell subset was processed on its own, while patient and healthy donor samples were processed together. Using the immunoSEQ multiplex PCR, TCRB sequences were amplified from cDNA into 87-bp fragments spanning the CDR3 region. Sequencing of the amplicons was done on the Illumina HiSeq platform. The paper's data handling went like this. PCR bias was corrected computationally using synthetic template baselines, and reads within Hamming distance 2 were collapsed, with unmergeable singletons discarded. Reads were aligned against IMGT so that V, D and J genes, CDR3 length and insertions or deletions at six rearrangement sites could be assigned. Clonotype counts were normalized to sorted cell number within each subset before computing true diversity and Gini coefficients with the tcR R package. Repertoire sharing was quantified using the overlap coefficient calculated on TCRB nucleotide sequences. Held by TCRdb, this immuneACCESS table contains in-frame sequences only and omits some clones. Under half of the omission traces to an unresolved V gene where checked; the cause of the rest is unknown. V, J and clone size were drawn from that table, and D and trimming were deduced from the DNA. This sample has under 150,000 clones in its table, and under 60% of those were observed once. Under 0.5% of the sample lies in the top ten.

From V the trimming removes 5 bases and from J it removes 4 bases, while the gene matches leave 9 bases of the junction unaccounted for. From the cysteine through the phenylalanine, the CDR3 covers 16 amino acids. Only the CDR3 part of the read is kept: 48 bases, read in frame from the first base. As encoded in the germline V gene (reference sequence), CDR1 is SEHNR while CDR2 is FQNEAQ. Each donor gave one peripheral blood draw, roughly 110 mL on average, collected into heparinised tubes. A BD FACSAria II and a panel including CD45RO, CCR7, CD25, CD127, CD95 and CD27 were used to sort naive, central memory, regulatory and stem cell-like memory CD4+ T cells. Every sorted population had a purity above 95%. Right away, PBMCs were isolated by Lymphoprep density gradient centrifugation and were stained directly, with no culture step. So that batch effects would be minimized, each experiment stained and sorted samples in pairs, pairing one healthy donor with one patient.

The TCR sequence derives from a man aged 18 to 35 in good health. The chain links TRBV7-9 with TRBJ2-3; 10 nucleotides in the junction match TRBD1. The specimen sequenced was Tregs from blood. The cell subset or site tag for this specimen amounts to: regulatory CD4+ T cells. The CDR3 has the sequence CASSLRQGAGSDTQYF. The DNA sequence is TGTGCCAGCAGCCTCCGACAGGGGGCAGGTTCAGATACGCAGTATTTT.